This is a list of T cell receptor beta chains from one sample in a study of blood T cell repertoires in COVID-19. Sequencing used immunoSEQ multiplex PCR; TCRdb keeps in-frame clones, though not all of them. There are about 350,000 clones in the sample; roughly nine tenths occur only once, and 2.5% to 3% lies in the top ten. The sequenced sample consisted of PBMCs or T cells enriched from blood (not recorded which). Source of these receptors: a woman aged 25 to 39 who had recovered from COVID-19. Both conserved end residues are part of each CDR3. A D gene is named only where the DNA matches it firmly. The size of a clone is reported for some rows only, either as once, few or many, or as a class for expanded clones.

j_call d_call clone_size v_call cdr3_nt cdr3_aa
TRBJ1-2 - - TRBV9 TGTGCCAGCAGCGTCAGGCCGGACTATGGCTACACCTTC CASSVRPDYGYTF
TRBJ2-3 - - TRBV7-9 TGTGCCAGCAGTTACAGTAAGGATACGCAGTATTTT CASSYSKDTQYF
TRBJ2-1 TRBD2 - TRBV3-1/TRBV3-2 TGTGCCAGCAGCCAAGAGTGGATAGCGGGGAACAATGAGCAGTTCTTC CASSQEWIAGNNEQFF
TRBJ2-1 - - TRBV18 TGTGCCAGCTCACCCCTAGCTGGCCACAATGAGCAGTTCTTC CASSPLAGHNEQFF
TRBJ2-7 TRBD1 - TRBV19 TGTGCCAGCGCGGGGACAGGGATCTACGAGCAGTACTTC CASAGTGIYEQYF
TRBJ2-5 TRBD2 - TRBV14 TGTGCCAGCAGCCCGCAACGACTAGCGGATCTCCAAGAGACCCAGTACTTC CASSPQRLADLQETQYF
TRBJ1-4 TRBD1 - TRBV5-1 TGCGCCAGCAGCTTGGGACAGGGAGGCGAAAAACTGTTTTTT CASSLGQGGEKLFF
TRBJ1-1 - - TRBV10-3 TGTGCCATCAGTGATTGGGGGGTCACTGAAGCTTTCTTT CAISDWGVTEAFF
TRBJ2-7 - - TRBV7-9 TGTGCCAGCACAGGACGGGATACCTACGAGCAGTACTTC CASTGRDTYEQYF
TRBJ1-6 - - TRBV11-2 TGTGCCAGCAGCTTAGGCGGGGGATATAGTTCACCCCTCCACTTT CASSLGGGYSSPLHF
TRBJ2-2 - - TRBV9 TGTGCCAGCAGCAGGTCGGGAGTGAACACCGGGGAGCTGTTTTTT CASSRSGVNTGELFF
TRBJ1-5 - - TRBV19 TGTGCCAGTAGTAGGAGCGCTTTGTATAGCAATCAGCCCCAGCATTTT CASSRSALYSNQPQHF
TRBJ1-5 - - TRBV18 TGTGCCAGCTCACCAGGAGGGGCCCATCAGCCCCAGCATTTT CASSPGGAHQPQHF
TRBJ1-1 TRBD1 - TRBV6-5 TGTGCCAGCAGCTACCGACAGGGGCTGAACACTGAAGCTTTCTTT CASSYRQGLNTEAFF
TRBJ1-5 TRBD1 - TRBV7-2 TGTGCCAGCAGCTCGGACAGGGCCACACAGCCCCAGCATTTT CASSSDRATQPQHF
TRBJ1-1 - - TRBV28 TGTGCCAGCAGTTTATCCACTCATAGCACTGAAGCTTTCTTT CASSLSTHSTEAFF
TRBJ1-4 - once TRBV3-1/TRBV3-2 TGTGCCAGCAGCCAGGCTTGGGGGGGGGCAACTAATGAAAAACTGTTTTTT CASSQAWGGATNEKLFF
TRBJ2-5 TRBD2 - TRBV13 TGTGCCAGCAGCTTAGGGGGACTACAAGAGACCCAGTACTTC CASSLGGLQETQYF
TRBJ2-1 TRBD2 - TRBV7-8 TGTGCCAGCAGCTCCTATGGGGGGGAATTGTCCTACAATGAGCAGTTCTTC CASSSYGGELSYNEQFF
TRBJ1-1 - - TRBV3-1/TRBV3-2 TGTGCCAGCAGCCTGGACTGGAACACTGAAGCTTTCTTT CASSLDWNTEAFF
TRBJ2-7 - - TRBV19 TGTGCCAGTAGCCTTCGTCGGGCAGGGGTTGGTCGTGTCGACGAGCAGTACTTC CASSLRRAGVGRVDEQYF
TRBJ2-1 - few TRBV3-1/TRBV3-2 TGTGCCAGCAGCCAAGATCTGAGGGAGAGTTACAATGAGCAGTTCTTC CASSQDLRESYNEQFF
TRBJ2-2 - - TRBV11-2 TGTGCCAGCAGCTTAGTCTCGGGAACGAACACCGGGGAGCTGTTTTTT CASSLVSGTNTGELFF
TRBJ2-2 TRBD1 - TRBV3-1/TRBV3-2 TGTGCCAGCAGCCAGGGACAGGGGCCGGCCGGGGAGCTGTTTTTT CASSQGQGPAGELFF
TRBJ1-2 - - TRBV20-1 TGCAGTGCCGACTATGGCTACACCTTC CSADYGYTF
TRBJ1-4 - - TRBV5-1 TGCGCCAGCAGCGAGGCACTGTCAAATGAAAAACTGTTTTTT CASSEALSNEKLFF
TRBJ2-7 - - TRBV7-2 TGTGCCAGCAGACGCCCCGGGACATCTTCATACGAGCAGTACTTC CASRRPGTSSYEQYF
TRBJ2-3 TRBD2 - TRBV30 TGTGCCTGGAGTGTACGGGGACTAGCGGATTTCACAGATACGCAGTATTTT CAWSVRGLADFTDTQYF
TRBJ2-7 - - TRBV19 TGTGCCAGTAGTATTCCGGGCTACGAGCAGTACTTC CASSIPGYEQYF
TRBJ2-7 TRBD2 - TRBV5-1 TGCGCCAGCAGCTTGGAGATAGCGGGGGGTCCCTACGAGCAGTACTTC CASSLEIAGGPYEQYF
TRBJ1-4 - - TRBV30 TGTGCCTGGAATTCCGGGGGGGCAACTAATGAAAAACTGTTTTTT CAWNSGGATNEKLFF
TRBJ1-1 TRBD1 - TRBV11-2 TGTGCCAGCAGCTTAGGGGGTCAGGGGGTGAACACTGAAGCTTTCTTT CASSLGGQGVNTEAFF
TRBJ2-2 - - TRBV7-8 TGTGCCAGCAGCTTATCCGGTGGAGAGAACACCGGGGAGCTGTTTTTT CASSLSGGENTGELFF
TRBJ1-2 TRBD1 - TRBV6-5 TGTGCCAGCGGGACAGCGACTTTTTATGGCTACACCTTC CASGTATFYGYTF
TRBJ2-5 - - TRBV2 TGTGCCAGCAGTGAGGTACTGACACTGTACCAAGAGACCCAGTACTTC CASSEVLTLYQETQYF
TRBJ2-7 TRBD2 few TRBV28 TGTGCCACCACAGCGGGAGGTAAAGAGCAGTACTTC CATTAGGKEQYF
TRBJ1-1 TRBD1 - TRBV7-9 TGTGCCAGCAGCCTAGCACAACAGGGGATTAACACTGAAGCTTTCTTT CASSLAQQGINTEAFF
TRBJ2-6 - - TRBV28 TGTGCCAGCAGGCAGCAGGGTGCCGGGGCCAACGTCCTGACTTTC CASRQQGAGANVLTF
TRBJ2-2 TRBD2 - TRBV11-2 TGTGCCAGCAGCTTAGCTAGCGGGAGCACCGGGGAGCTGTTTTTT CASSLASGSTGELFF
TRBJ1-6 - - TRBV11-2 TGTGCCAGCAGCTCAGAGAGCTCCTATAATTCACCCCTCCACTTT CASSSESSYNSPLHF